This TCR beta chain emerged from a study of blood T cells in healthy people across ages. This CDR3 contains 13 residues. V lost 7 bases, J lost 2 bases, and 8 bases lay in between. Germline loops: CDR1 SNHLY, CDR2 FYNNEI. Study results and caveats: Per million T cells, TCR beta diversity dropped about linearly as age rose.

Turning to this clonotype: Its antigen is not identified.

A second 7 to 11 cycle PCR used barcoded and J-beta primers. TCRdb passed the 5' RACE reads through MiXCR, listing each CDR3 protein once. The sample has 2 million or so distinct CDR3 sequences; roughly 52% are singletons. The clonotype originates from a woman between 35 and 50 years old in good health. This chain joins TRBV2 and TRBJ2-2, with D unresolved. The sample comprised blood. The CDR3 DNA reads TGTGCCAGCACGGGTCTTAACACCGGGGAGCTGTTTTTT. It yields the protein CASTGLNTGELFF.